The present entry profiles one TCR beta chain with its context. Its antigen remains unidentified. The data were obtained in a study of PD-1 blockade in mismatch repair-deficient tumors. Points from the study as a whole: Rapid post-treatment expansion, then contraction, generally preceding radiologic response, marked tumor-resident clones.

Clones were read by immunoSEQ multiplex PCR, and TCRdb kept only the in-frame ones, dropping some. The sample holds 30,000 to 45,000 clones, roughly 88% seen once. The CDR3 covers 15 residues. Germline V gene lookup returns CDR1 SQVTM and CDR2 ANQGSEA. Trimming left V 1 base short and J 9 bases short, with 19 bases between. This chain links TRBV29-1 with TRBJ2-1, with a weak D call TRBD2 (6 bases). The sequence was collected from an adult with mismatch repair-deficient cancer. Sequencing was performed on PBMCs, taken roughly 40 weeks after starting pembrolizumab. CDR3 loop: CSVEGTRELPGEQFF. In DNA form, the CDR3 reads TGCAGCGTTGAAGGTACCCGGGAGCTGCCTGGTGAGCAGTTCTTC.